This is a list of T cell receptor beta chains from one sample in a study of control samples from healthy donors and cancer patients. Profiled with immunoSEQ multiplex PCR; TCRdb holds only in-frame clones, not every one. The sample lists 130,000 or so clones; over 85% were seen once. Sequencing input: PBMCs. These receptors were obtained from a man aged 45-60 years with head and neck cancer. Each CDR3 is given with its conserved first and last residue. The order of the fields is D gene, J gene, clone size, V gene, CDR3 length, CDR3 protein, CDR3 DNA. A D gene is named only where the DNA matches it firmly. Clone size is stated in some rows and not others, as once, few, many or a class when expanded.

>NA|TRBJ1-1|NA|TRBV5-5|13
CASSLSGEPEAFF
TGTGCCAGCAGCTTGTCAGGGGAACCTGAAGCTTTCTTT
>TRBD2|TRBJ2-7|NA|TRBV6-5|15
CASNGRGDAAYEQYF
TGTGCCAGCAACGGGAGGGGGGACGCCGCCTACGAGCAGTACTTC
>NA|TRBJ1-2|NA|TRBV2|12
CASSVRDRQYTF
TGTGCCAGCAGTGTGCGGGACCGACAATACACCTTC
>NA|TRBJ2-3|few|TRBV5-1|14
CASSPGGGADTQYF
TGCGCCAGCAGCCCCGGAGGGGGGGCAGATACGCAGTATTTT
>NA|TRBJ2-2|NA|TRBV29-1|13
CSVGVRRTGELFF
TGCAGCGTTGGAGTGCGACGTACCGGGGAGCTGTTTTTT
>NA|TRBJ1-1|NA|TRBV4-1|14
CASSKGHSNTEAFF
TGCGCCAGCAGTAAGGGACATTCCAACACTGAAGCTTTCTTT
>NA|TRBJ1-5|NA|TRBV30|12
CAWSVSAQPQHF
TGTGCCTGGAGTGTATCAGCTCAGCCCCAGCATTTT
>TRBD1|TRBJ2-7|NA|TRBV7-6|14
CASSLGGQVYEQYF
TGTGCCAGCAGCTTAGGAGGACAGGTTTACGAGCAGTACTTC
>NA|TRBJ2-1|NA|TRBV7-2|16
CASSLEEGTPYNEQFF
TGTGCCAGCAGCTTAGAAGAGGGGACCCCCTACAATGAGCAGTTCTTC
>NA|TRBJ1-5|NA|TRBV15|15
CATSLELYSNQPQHF
TGTGCCACCAGCCTAGAACTGTATAGCAATCAGCCCCAGCATTTT
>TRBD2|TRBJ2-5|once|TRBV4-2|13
CASSEREYETQYF
TGTGCCAGCAGCGAGCGGGAGTACGAGACCCAGTACTTC
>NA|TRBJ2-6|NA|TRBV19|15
CASSTQFAGANVLTF
TGTGCCAGTAGTACTCAGTTTGCGGGGGCCAACGTCCTGACTTTC
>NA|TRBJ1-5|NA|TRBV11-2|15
CASSQGGRGDQPQHF
TGTGCCAGCAGCCAAGGGGGGAGGGGTGATCAGCCCCAGCATTTT
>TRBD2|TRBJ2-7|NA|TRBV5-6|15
CASSLEKRESYEQYF
TGTGCCAGCAGCCTGGAAAAGCGGGAGTCCTACGAGCAGTACTTC
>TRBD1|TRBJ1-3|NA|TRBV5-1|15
CASSLGDRDGNTIYF
TGCGCCAGCAGCTTGGGAGACAGGGATGGAAACACCATATATTTT
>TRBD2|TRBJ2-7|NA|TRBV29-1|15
CSVAPSAGASYEQYF
TGCAGCGTTGCCCCTTCGGCGGGAGCCTCCTACGAGCAGTACTTC
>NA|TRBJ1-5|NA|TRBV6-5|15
CASSLGQYSNQPQHF
TGTGCCAGCAGTCTTGGACAGTATAGCAATCAGCCCCAGCATTTT
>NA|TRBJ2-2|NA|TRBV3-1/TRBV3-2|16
CASSQEWQANTGELFF
TGTGCCAGCAGCCAAGAGTGGCAGGCGAACACCGGGGAGCTGTTTTTT
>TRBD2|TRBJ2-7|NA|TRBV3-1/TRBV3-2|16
CASSHSGSRIIDEQYF
TGTGCCAGCAGCCACAGCGGGAGCAGGATTATAGACGAGCAGTACTTC
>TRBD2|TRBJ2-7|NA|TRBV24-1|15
CATSDPGGGSYEQYF
TGTGCCACCAGTGATCCCGGGGGGGGCTCCTACGAGCAGTACTTC
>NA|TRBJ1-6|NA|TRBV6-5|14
CASSNSRMRSPLHF
TGTGCCAGCAGCAACAGTCGTATGCGATCACCCCTCCACTTT
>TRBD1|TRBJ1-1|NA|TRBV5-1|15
CASSWDGTGDTEAFF
TGCGCCAGCAGCTGGGACGGGACAGGAGACACTGAAGCTTTCTTT
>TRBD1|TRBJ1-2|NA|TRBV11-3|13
CASSQRTGDGYTF
TGTGCCAGCAGCCAAAGAACAGGGGATGGCTACACCTTC
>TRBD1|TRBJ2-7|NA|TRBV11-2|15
CASSSSHGQGAEQYF
TGTGCCAGCAGCTCATCCCACGGACAGGGAGCAGAGCAGTACTTC
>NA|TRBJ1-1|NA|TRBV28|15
CASSSGWGVNTEAFF
TGTGCCAGCAGTTCTGGCTGGGGGGTGAACACTGAAGCTTTCTTT
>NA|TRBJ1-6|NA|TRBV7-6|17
CASSLEGGARYNSPLHF
TGTGCCAGCAGCTTAGAAGGGGGGGCCAGATATAATTCACCCCTCCACTTT
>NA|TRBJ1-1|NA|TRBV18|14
CASSSTGRDTEAFF
TGTGCCAGCTCGTCGACCGGGCGGGACACTGAAGCTTTCTTT
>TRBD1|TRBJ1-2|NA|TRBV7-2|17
CASSSYFSGGANYGYTF
TGTGCCAGCAGCTCTTATTTTTCAGGGGGAGCTAACTATGGCTACACCTTC
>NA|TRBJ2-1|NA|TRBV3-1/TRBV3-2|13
CASSQGTEVEQFF
TGTGCCAGCAGCCAAGGGACGGAGGTCGAGCAGTTCTTC
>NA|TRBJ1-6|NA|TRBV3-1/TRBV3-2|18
CASSLSPPLGSYNSPLHF
TGTGCCAGCAGCCTAAGCCCTCCACTCGGGTCCTATAATTCACCCCTCCACTTT
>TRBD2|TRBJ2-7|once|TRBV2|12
CASGGGYYEQYF
TGTGCCAGCGGCGGGGGTTACTACGAGCAGTACTTC
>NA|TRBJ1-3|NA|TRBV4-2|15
CASSQDRSSGNTIYF
TGTGCCAGCAGCCAAGACAGGAGCTCTGGAAACACCATATATTTT
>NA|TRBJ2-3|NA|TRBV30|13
CAWSRGSTDTQYF
TGTGCCTGGAGTAGGGGGAGCACAGATACGCAGTATTTT
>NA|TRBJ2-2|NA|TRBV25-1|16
CASSEAGRYNTGELFF
TGTGCCAGCAGTGAAGCCGGACGGTACAACACCGGGGAGCTGTTTTTT
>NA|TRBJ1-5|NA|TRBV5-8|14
CASSFHRIDQPQHF
TGTGCCAGCAGCTTCCACAGAATTGATCAGCCCCAGCATTTT
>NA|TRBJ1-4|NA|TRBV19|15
CASSISGATNEKLFF
TGTGCCAGTAGTATATCGGGGGCAACTAATGAAAAACTGTTTTTT
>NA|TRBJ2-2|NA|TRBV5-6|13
CASSLEPTGELFF
TGTGCCAGCAGCTTGGAACCTACCGGGGAGCTGTTTTTT
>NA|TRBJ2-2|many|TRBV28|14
CASSLVDNTGELFF
TGTGCCAGCAGTTTAGTAGATAATACCGGGGAGCTGTTTTTT
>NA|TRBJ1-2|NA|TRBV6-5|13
CASSYAGGYGYTF
TGTGCCAGCAGTTACGCAGGTGGCTATGGCTACACCTTC
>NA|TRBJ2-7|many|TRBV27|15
CASSLIRQTSYEQYF
TGTGCCAGCAGTTTAATTAGACAGACTTCCTACGAGCAGTACTTC
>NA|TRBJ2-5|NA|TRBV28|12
CASSLGRKTQYF
TGTGCCAGCAGTCTTGGACGGAAGACCCAGTACTTC
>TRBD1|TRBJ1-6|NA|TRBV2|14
CASSGQGGNSPLHF
TGTGCCAGCAGTGGACAGGGTGGGAATTCACCCCTCCACTTT
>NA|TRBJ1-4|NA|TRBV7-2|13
CASSWTLNEKLFF
TGTGCCAGCAGTTGGACCTTAAATGAAAAACTGTTTTTT
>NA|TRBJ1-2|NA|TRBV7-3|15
CASSPSRQTNYGYTF
TGTGCCAGCAGCCCCTCCCGGCAAACAAACTATGGCTACACCTTC
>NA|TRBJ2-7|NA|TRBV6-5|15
CASSYVEGSSYEQYF
TGTGCCAGCAGTTACGTGGAGGGCTCCTCCTACGAGCAGTACTTC
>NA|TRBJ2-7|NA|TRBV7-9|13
CASSLDRNYEQYF
TGTGCCAGCAGTTTAGACAGGAACTACGAGCAGTACTTC